This T cell receptor (beta chain) was identified in a study of graft-versus-host responses after intestinal transplantation. Background on the study: Anti-thymocyte globulin induction was given to all recipients, followed by tacrolimus and steroids for 3 to 4 years.

Using immunoSEQ multiplex PCR, the repertoire was profiled, and TCRdb retains in-frame clones only, with some absent. The table lists 80,000 to 100,000 clones, about 93% of them singletons. This CDR3 comprises 16 residues. V dropped 4 bases and J dropped 1 base, with 16 bases sitting between them. Germline values: CDR1 MNHNS, CDR2 SASEGT. Only a few counts were recorded for this clone. The antigen is undetermined. Sequenced here: unstimulated CD4+ T cells sorted from spleen or lymph node cells, sampled before intestinal transplant. The J gene is TRBJ1-1, the V gene TRBV6-1, with a tentative D call TRBD1 (6 bases). This TCR derives from a human donor who received an intestinal transplant. The CDR3 spells CASSVIGGRPNTEAFF. CDR3 coding DNA: TGTGCCAGCAGTGTAATAGGGGGACGGCCGAACACTGAAGCTTTCTTT.